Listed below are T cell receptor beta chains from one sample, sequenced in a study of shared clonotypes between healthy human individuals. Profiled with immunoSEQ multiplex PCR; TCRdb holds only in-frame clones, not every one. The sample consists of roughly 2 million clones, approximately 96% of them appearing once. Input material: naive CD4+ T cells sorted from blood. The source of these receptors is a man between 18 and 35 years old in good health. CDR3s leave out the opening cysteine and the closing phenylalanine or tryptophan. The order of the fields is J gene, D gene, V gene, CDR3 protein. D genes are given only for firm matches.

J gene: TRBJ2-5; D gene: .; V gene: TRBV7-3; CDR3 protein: ASSLTGGFQETQY
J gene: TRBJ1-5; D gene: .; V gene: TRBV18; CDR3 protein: ASSPVRVENQPQH
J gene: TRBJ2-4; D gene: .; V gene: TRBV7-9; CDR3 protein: ASSPDELAKNIQY
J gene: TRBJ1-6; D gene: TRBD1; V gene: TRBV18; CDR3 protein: ASSPTGWNSPLH
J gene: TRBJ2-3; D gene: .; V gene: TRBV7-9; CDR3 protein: ASSLAIGIDTQY
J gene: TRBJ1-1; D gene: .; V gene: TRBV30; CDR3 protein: AWSPTGIEAF
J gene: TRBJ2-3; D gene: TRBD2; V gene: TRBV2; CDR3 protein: ASRKLAGGPTDTQY
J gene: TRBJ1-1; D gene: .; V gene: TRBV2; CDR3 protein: ASKRDGANTEAF
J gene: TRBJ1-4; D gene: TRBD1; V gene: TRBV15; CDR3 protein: ATSRDFRGQNEKLF
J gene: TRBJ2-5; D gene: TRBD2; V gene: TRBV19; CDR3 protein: ASSIVGLAGMRETQY
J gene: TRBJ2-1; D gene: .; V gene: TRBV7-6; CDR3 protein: ASSLGAVYNEQF
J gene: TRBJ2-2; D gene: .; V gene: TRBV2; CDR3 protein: ASTNTSPTTGELF
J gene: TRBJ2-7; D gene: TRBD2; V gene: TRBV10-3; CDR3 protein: ATGLAESYEQY
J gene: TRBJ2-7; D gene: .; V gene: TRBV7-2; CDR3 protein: ASSRRGSGLSYEQY
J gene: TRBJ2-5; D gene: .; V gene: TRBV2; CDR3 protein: ASSSGVGIQETQY
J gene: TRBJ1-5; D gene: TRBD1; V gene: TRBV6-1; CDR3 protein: ASSEQGAGQPQH